The clone carrying this T cell receptor (beta chain) appeared a few times. Its target is not known. The source of the sample is a study of graft-versus-host responses after intestinal transplantation. About the study: Multivisceral, liver-intestinal, or isolated intestinal transplants were received by the recipients. The study gave all recipients anti-thymocyte globulin induction, then tacrolimus and steroids for 2 to 3 years.

TCRdb keeps only in-frame clones here, not all; method: immunoSEQ multiplex PCR. Of roughly 97,000 clones listed, around 91% are singletons. Points from the study as a whole: Investigators detected GvH clones in recipient marrow, with some emerging earlier in ileum or blood.

Germline V gene sequence: CDR1 MDHEN, CDR2 SYDVKM. The CDR3 loop spans 15 amino acids. The V and J ends lost 4 bases and 2 bases respectively, with 14 bases between them. This TCR was recovered from a human donor who was the organ donor for an intestinal transplant. The chain employs TRBV28 and TRBJ1-2; maybe TRBD1 (5 bases). This specimen was unstimulated CD4+ T cells sorted from spleen or lymph node cells, taken before transplant. The chain's CDR3 is CASSYRTLQNYGYTF. Written as DNA, the CDR3 is TGTGCCAGCAGTTACCGGACACTTCAGAACTATGGCTACACCTTC.